This TCR beta chain was retrieved from a study of CD8 T cells in Susac syndrome. Random hexamers served to reverse transcribe roughly 0.45 to 1 ug RNA. The CDR3 of TCR beta was amplified by immunoSEQ multiplex PCR across 54 Vbeta and 13 Jbeta. TCRdb ran MiXCR on the immunoSEQ multiplex PCR reads and lists one entry per CDR3 protein. Of under 250,000 distinct CDR3 sequences in the sample, around 95% were seen once. The V gene lost 4 bases and the J gene lost 8 bases, with 18 bases spanning the gap. This CDR3 has 14 residues. The germline V gene has CDR1 SGHRS and CDR2 YFSETQ. The sample was CD4+ T cells from PBMCs. V is TRBV5-1 and J is TRBJ1-2; D remains unclear. The TCR originated in a human donor with multiple sclerosis. The CDR3 here is CASSPETRVGGYTF. The CDR3, as DNA: TGCGCCAGCAGCCCGGAGACTCGGGTAGGAGGCTACACCTTC.